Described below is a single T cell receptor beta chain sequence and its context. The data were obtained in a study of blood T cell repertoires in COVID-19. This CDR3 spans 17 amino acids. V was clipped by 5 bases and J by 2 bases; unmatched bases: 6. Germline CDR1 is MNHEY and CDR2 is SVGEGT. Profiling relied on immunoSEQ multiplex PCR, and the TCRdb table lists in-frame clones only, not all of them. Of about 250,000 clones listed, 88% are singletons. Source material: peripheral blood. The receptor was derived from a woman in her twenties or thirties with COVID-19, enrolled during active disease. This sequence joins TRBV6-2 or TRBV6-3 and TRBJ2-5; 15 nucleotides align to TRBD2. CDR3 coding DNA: TGTGCCAGCAGTCGCGGACTAGCGGGAGGGCTACAAGAGACCCAGTACTTC. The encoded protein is CASSRGLAGGLQETQYF.